This passage covers 15 T cell receptor beta chains from one sample sequenced in a study of T cell responses to AZD1222 COVID-19 vaccine (dated by TCRdb to the early 2020s). The method was the immunoSEQ multiplex PCR assay. TCRdb limited this immuneACCESS table to in-frame rearrangements with V and J called. A share of clones is missing; checked studies link under half to unresolved V genes, and the rest is unexplained. Here the sample has approximately 100,000 clones; 70% to 90% occur a single time. Jointly, the top ten make up 2% to 2.5% of the sample. The time point label, read with the paper, signifies: about 28 days (+/-7) after the second vaccine dose. This sample comprised peripheral blood, obtained 28 days after the second AZD1222 dose. These receptors all stem from an adult who received the AZD1222 COVID-19 vaccine.

The gene calls are TRBV19 and TRBJ1-2; the match to TRBD1 covers 8 bases. This CDR3 region has 13 residues. Germline assignment: CDR1 LNHDA and CDR2 SQIVND (reference sequence). J gave up 7 bases and V 6 bases, and 7 bases lay outside the gene matches. CDR3 amino acids: CASSPTGVRGYTF. The CDR3 DNA reads TGTGCCAGTAGCCCGACAGGGGTACGTGGCTACACCTTC.

The table lists this clone with a few counts. J is TRBJ2-1 and V is TRBV6-5; D might be TRBD2 (5 bases). The CDR3 is 13 residues long. V was pared by 11 bases and J by 7 bases, with 18 bases between. From germline, CDR1 is MNHEY and CDR2 SVGAGI. The CDR3 coding sequence is TGTGCCTCTCGGCGGGCGGAGATGAATGAGCAGTTCTTC. It encodes CASRRAEMNEQFF.

A word on this clone: This specimen includes other DNA sequences encoding the same CDR3. The chain is built from TRBV9 and TRBJ2-1, with D perhaps given as TRBD1 or TRBD2 (5 bases each). CDR1 is SGDLS, CDR2 YYNGEE, per germline. The CDR3 sequence is 14 residues long. Trimming stripped 0 bases from V and 2 bases from J, with 6 bases between. Here the CDR3 reads CASSVGGTYNEQFF. The CDR3 DNA reads as TGTGCCAGCAGCGTAGGGGGGACCTACAATGAGCAGTTCTTC.

This chain uses TRBV7-2 with TRBJ2-3; D ambiguous. This CDR3 spans 15 amino acids. Germline V gene data show CDR1 as SGHTA and CDR2 as FQGNSA. V shed 5 bases and J shed 0 bases, with 12 bases lying between them. This CDR3 reads CASSLTLVSTDTQYF. The CDR3 nucleotides are TGTGCCAGCAGCCTCACCCTGGTGAGCACAGATACGCAGTATTTT.

The chain uses TRBV7-3 and TRBJ1-1, with D maybe TRBD1 (6 bases). Germline CDR1 reads SGHTA; CDR2 reads FQGTGA. This CDR3 has 14 amino acids. Trimming cost V 2 bases and J 5 bases, with 12 bases left between them. The CDR3 nucleotides read TGTGCCAGCAGCTTATCAGGGGCGATGACTGAAGCTTTCTTT. Translated: CASSLSGAMTEAFF.

V and J are TRBV19 and TRBJ1-5, with D hard to call. The CDR3 extends over 17 amino acids. CDR1 and CDR2 (germline): LNHDA, SQIVND (reference sequence). With 0 bases removed from V and 4 bases from J, the gap between germline ends came to 16 bases. CDR3 amino acids: CASSIDRWAVRNQPQHF. The CDR3 nucleotides are TGTGCCAGTAGTATAGATCGTTGGGCAGTCCGAAATCAGCCCCAGCATTTT.

The gene calls are TRBV28 and TRBJ2-3; D remains unclear. Trimming took 5 bases from V and 3 from J, leaving 6 bases between them. This CDR3 has 12 amino acids. CDR1 MDHEN and CDR2 SYDVKM come from the germline V gene. CDR3 in amino acids: CASSTETDTQYF. CDR3 DNA: TGTGCCAGCAGTACAGAGACAGATACGCAGTATTTT.

V and J are TRBV28 and TRBJ2-7; 8 bases line up with TRBD1. The germline V gene encodes CDR1 MDHEN and CDR2 SYDVKM. Germline trimming cut 5 bases from V and 5 bases from J; bases unmatched to any gene: 17. The CDR3 totals 17 residues. The CDR3 nucleotides read TGTGCCAGCAGTGGGTCCGGACAGGGTTCTTCTCTAAACGAGCAGTACTTC. This codes for CASSGSGQGSSLNEQYF.

This sequence joins TRBV28 and TRBJ2-1; 7 nucleotides line up with TRBD2. The CDR3 loop spans 15 amino acids. V shed 6 bases, J shed 7 bases, and the junction held 12 bases outside the gene matches. Germline V gene data show CDR1 as MDHEN and CDR2 as SYDVKM. CDR3 in DNA: TGTGCCAGCAGGGAGAGGAAGCGGGGAGGTAATGAGCAGTTCTTC. This codes for CASRERKRGGNEQFF.

The chain uses TRBV28 and TRBJ2-3; TRBD2 agrees at 8 bases. The V gene end was trimmed by 6 bases and the J gene end by 1 base; junction bases not matched to a gene: 6. This CDR3 contains 15 residues. Looked up from germline, CDR1 is MDHEN and CDR2 is SYDVKM. CDR3 DNA: TGTGCCAGCAGATCGGGGGGGAGCGGCACAGATACGCAGTATTTT. Translating gives CASRSGGSGTDTQYF.

The CDR3 reads CASRLAWRGGGYTF. For the CDR3, the DNA is TGTGCAAGTCGCTTGGCTTGGAGGGGTGGCGGCTACACCTTC. The chain employs TRBV12-2 and TRBJ1-2. TRBV12-2 constitutes a pseudogene. The CDR3 runs 14 residues.

V usage is TRBV7-9 and J usage is TRBJ1-6, with D tentatively TRBD1 (6 bases). The CDR3 sequence is 18 residues long. The germline V gene has CDR1 SEHNR and CDR2 FQNEAQ (reference sequence). Trimming took 3 bases from V and 3 from J, leaving 18 bases between them. The CDR3 DNA reads TGTGCCAGCAGCTTGGCCCAGGGGATTGGCATCTATAATTCACCCCTCCACTTT. This encodes CASSLAQGIGIYNSPLHF.

This clone was detected only once. The chain links TRBV5-4 to TRBJ1-3; 8 bases are a match to TRBD1. The V and J ends lost 5 bases and 0 bases, in that order; junction bases with no gene match: 7. The CDR3 has 16 residues. Germline V CDR1 and CDR2: SGHNT, YYREEE (reference sequence). DNA of the CDR3: TGTGCCAGCAGTAATGACAGGGGCCTCTCTGGAAACACCATATATTTT. Translation gives CASSNDRGLSGNTIYF.

The chain uses TRBV5-4 and TRBJ1-2, with D hard to call. Trimming took 0 bases from V and 4 from J, leaving 10 bases between them. This CDR3 is 14 amino acids long. Germline V gene sequence: CDR1 SGHNT, CDR2 YYREEE (reference sequence). The CDR3 DNA reads TGTGCCAGCAGCTTGGGATCGGTTCTCTATGGCTACACCTTC. This sequence encodes CASSLGSVLYGYTF. The variable domain in full, with the rest retrieved from reference TRBV5-4 and TRBJ1-2, is ETGVTQSPTHLIKTRGQQVTLRCSSQSGHNTVSWYQQALGQGPQFIFQYYREEENGRGNFPPRFSGLQFPNYSSELNVNALELDDSALYLCASSLGSVLYGYTFGSGTRLTVV.

This chain joins TRBV27 and TRBJ2-6; TRBD1 aligns across 7 bases. The CDR3 sequence is 15 residues long. From germline, CDR1 is MNHEY and CDR2 SMNVEV (reference sequence). V shed 6 bases and J 4 bases; nucleotides not matched to a gene: 6. CDR3 bases: TGTGCCAGCAGCAAACAGGGGTCGGGGGCCAACGTCCTGACTTTC. Translating it yields CASSKQGSGANVLTF.